Shown below are 30 T cell receptor beta chains from a single sample sequenced in a study of T-cell memory formation after mild COVID-19. TCRdb itself ran the 5' RACE reads through MiXCR, one entry per CDR3 protein. This sample has about 620,000 distinct CDR3 sequences, with 18% found just once. Sequenced input: PBMCs or a T cell subset sorted from them (not recorded which). The receptors come from an adult woman who had mild COVID-19 (a few samples of this study predate the infection). Cell type and time point are not known.

The V and J genes are TRBV4-2 and TRBJ2-5; 9 bases map to TRBD2. This CDR3 comprises 15 residues. Germline assignment: CDR1 LGHNA and CDR2 YNFKEQ. Trimming took 1 base from V and 2 from J; bases not matched to a gene: 2. CDR3: CASSQASGKQETQYF. CDR3 in DNA: TGTGCCAGCAGCCAAGCTAGCGGGAAGCAAGAGACCCAGTACTTC.

In this sample, this clonotype turned up once. In nucleotides, the CDR3 is TGTGCCAGCAGTCAAGCACTAGCGGGGCGCACAGATACGCAGTATTTT. Protein sequence: CASSQALAGRTDTQYF. This chain joins TRBV7-9 and TRBJ2-3; 10 bases fit TRBD2. Per germline, CDR1 SEHNR and CDR2 FQNEAQ (reference sequence). This CDR3 is built from 16 residues. The V gene end was trimmed by 6 bases and the J gene end by 1 base; junction bases not matched to a gene: 7.

This clonotype was detected only a few times. The gene calls are TRBV12-3 or TRBV12-4 and TRBJ1-1, with a weak D call TRBD1 (6 bases). Trimming removed 6 bases at V and 3 bases at J, with 14 bases between. The CDR3 is 14 amino acids. CDR3 sequence reads: CASRNLGQYTEAFF. The CDR3 DNA reads TGTGCCAGCAGAAATCTAGGACAGTACACTGAAGCTTTCTTT.

In its sample, this clonotype was seen once. This CDR3 is CASSSRDRGLYEQYF. Written as DNA, the CDR3 is TGTGCCAGCAGCTCCCGGGACAGGGGGCTATACGAGCAGTACTTC. J is TRBJ2-7 and V is TRBV13; 12 positions match TRBD1. Germline CDR1 reads PRHDT; CDR2 reads FYEKMQ (reference sequence). The CDR3 totals 15 residues. J was trimmed by 4 bases and V by 4 bases; bases with no gene match: 5.

V is TRBV5-1 and J is TRBJ2-7, with 7 bases that match TRBD1. Germline V gives CDR1 SGHRS, CDR2 YFSETQ. Unmatched junction bases numbered 13, after V lost 6 bases and J lost 1 base. CDR3 length equals 16 residues. The CDR3 spells CASNFSWTGCSYEQYF. Here the CDR3 DNA reads TGCGCCAGCAACTTTAGTTGGACAGGATGTTCCTACGAGCAGTACTTC.

The V and J genes are TRBV5-4 and TRBJ2-3; 9 bases match TRBD2. Per the germline V gene, CDR1 is SGHNT and CDR2 is YYREEE (reference sequence). This CDR3 has 17 residues. The junction had 10 bases not matched to a gene; V was cut back by 0 bases and J by 5 bases. This chain's CDR3 is CASSLDGLAGYGDTQYF. In DNA, the CDR3 is TGTGCCAGCAGCTTGGATGGTCTAGCGGGATATGGAGATACGCAGTATTTT. Variable domain in full (rest from reference TRBV5-4 and TRBJ2-3): ETGVTQSPTHLIKTRGQQVTLRCSSQSGHNTVSWYQQALGQGPQFIFQYYREEENGRGNFPPRFSGLQFPNYSSELNVNALELDDSALYLCASSLDGLAGYGDTQYFGPGTRLTVL.

The genes are TRBV14 and TRBJ2-6; D uncertain. The CDR3 is made up of 16 amino acids. CDR1 and CDR2 (germline): SGHDN, FVKESK. Trimming removed 4 bases from V and 0 bases from J, with 10 bases in between. The CDR3 nucleotides read TGTGCCAGCAGCCTACGACGGCTCTCTGGGGCCAACGTCCTGACTTTC. Protein sequence: CASSLRRLSGANVLTF.

This clonotype showed up many times. CDR3 in DNA: TGCGCCAGCAGCCAAGATGGGACAGATTACAATGAGCAGTTCTTC. This sequence encodes CASSQDGTDYNEQFF. V is TRBV4-3 and J is TRBJ2-1, with TRBD1 matching 7 bases. Trimming took 0 bases from V and 4 from J; bases not matched to a gene: 3. CDR1 and CDR2 (germline): LGHNA, YSLEER. The CDR3 contains 15 residues.

The chain recombines TRBV5-5 with TRBJ2-1; D ambiguous. The CDR3 has 12 amino acids. Germline-derived CDR1 and CDR2 are SGHKS and YYEKEE (reference sequence). With 2 bases removed from V and 6 bases from J, the gap between germline ends came to 6 bases. The CDR3 sequence: CASSLRPNEQFF. The CDR3 nucleotides read TGTGCCAGCAGCTTACGGCCCAATGAGCAGTTCTTC.

The chain combines TRBV9 with TRBJ2-2, with 7 bases aligning to TRBD2. From germline, CDR1 is SGDLS and CDR2 YYNGEE. This CDR3 has 16 amino acids. After removal of 3 bases from V and 3 bases from J, the junction contained 8 bases not matched to a gene. Here the CDR3 reads CASSAPWGGDTGELFF. CDR3 coding DNA: TGTGCCAGCAGCGCCCCATGGGGGGGGGACACCGGGGAGCTGTTTTTT. The variable domain in full, completed from reference TRBV9 and TRBJ2-2, reads DSGVTQTPKHLITATGQRVTLRCSPRSGDLSVYWYQQSLDQGLQFLIQYYNGEERAKGNILERFSAQQFPDLHSELNLSSLELGDSALYFCASSAPWGGDTGELFFGEGSRLTVL.

V usage is TRBV12-2 and J usage is TRBJ2-1; the D call of TRBD2 is as the table states it, not checked on the DNA. TRBV12-2 is annotated as a pseudogene. CDR3 length equals 16 residues. The DNA for the CDR3 is TGTGCAAGTCGCTTAAGGAAACTAGCGGTATACAATGAGCAGTTCTTC. It specifies CASRLRKLAVYNEQFF.

This clonotype was found many times. This rearrangement joins TRBV4-3 to TRBJ2-3; D is ambiguous. The CDR3 runs 15 residues. The ends were cut back, 2 bases at V and 0 bases at J, with 9 bases in the middle. CDR1 and CDR2 from the germline V gene are LGHNA and YSLEER. The CDR3 reads CASSQSFESTDTQYF. Written as DNA, the CDR3 is TGCGCCAGCAGCCAAAGTTTCGAAAGCACAGATACGCAGTATTTT.

The chain combines TRBV5-1 with TRBJ2-1, with TRBD2 identical over 10 bases. Germline V CDR1 and CDR2: SGHRS, YFSETQ. V was pared by 4 bases and J by 4 bases, with 5 bases of the junction left unmatched. CDR3 length: 15 amino acids. The CDR3 region has the DNA TGCGCCAGCAGCCCTAGCGGGAGAGGGTACAATGAGCAGTTCTTC. Translated, it gives CASSPSGRGYNEQFF.

V is TRBV7-9 and J is TRBJ1-1; no clear D gene. V lost 5 bases and J lost 3, with 7 bases in between. The CDR3 extends over 12 amino acids. Germline-derived CDR1 and CDR2 are SEHNR and FQNEAQ (reference sequence). In DNA form, the CDR3 reads TGTGCCAGCAGCCGTAGGGACACTGAAGCTTTCTTT. This codes for CASSRRDTEAFF.

The chain uses TRBV5-1 and TRBJ2-1, with no clear D. Germline loops: CDR1 SGHRS, CDR2 YFSETQ. The CDR3 runs 13 residues. V lost 0 bases, J lost 5 bases, and 6 bases lay in between. The CDR3 spells CASSLVVDNEQFF. The CDR3 nucleotides are TGCGCCAGCAGCTTGGTGGTAGACAATGAGCAGTTCTTC.

This rearrangement joins TRBV12-3 or TRBV12-4 to TRBJ2-1, with 7 bases fitting TRBD2. The CDR3 is 15 residues long. After removal of 6 bases from V and 7 bases from J, the junction contained 12 bases not matched to a gene. Here the CDR3 DNA reads TGTGCCAGCAGGTTATCAGGGCGGCGGGGGAATGAGCAGTTCTTC. It encodes CASRLSGRRGNEQFF.

This chain links TRBV20-1 with TRBJ2-7; 7 bases agree with TRBD1. This CDR3 is built from 11 residues. Germline CDR1 and CDR2: DFQATT and SNEGSKA (reference sequence). With V trimmed by 8 bases and J by 3 bases, 4 bases remained unmatched. The CDR3 region is CSLDRDYEQYF. The CDR3 DNA follows: TGCAGTTTAGACAGGGACTACGAGCAGTACTTC.

Details on this clonotype: It may be a read error: a sequence one base away is much more abundant. The gene calls are TRBV2 and TRBJ2-7; TRBD2 is a possible D gene (6 bases). V dropped 6 bases and J dropped 7 bases, with 10 bases sitting between them. Per germline, CDR1 SNHLY and CDR2 FYNNEI. The CDR3 sequence is 11 residues long. The CDR3 coding sequence is TGTGCCAGCAGGGCCGGGGGTGAGCAGTACTTC. Amino acids: CASRAGGEQYF.

This clonotype was seen a few times. The chain links TRBV4-2 to TRBJ2-1; a possible D gene is TRBD1 (6 bases). Germline V lookup: CDR1 LGHNA, CDR2 YNFKEQ. Deletions cut 0 bases from V and 3 bases from J, with 9 bases between. This CDR3 has 15 amino acids. The CDR3: CASSQDGTHYNEQFF. In nucleotides, the CDR3 is TGTGCCAGCAGCCAAGATGGGACACACTACAATGAGCAGTTCTTC.

This clonotype was counted between two and nine times. The rearrangement links TRBV7-9 to TRBJ1-1, with D perhaps matching TRBD1 (6 bases). Per the germline V gene, CDR1 is SEHNR and CDR2 is FQNEAQ (reference sequence). V lost 2 bases, J lost 10 bases, and 26 bases lay in between. The CDR3 consists of 17 residues. DNA of the CDR3: TGTGCCAGCAGCTTAAGAAGTCCCCTCCAAGGGGAAGGGGGAGCTTTCTTT. This encodes CASSLRSPLQGEGGAFF.

The chain recombines TRBV24-1 with TRBJ2-3, with 11 bases identical to TRBD2. The CDR3 contains 16 residues. The V gene end was trimmed by 2 bases and the J gene end by 0 bases; junction bases not matched to a gene: 0. The germline V gene encodes CDR1 KGHDR and CDR2 SFDVKD. CDR3 region: CATSDWTSGSTDTQYF. CDR3 DNA sequence: TGTGCCACCAGTGATTGGACTAGCGGGAGCACAGATACGCAGTATTTT.

The CDR3 protein is CASSLKVLDRGPGELFF. Here the CDR3 DNA reads TGCGCCAGCAGCTTAAAAGTGCTAGACAGGGGGCCCGGGGAGCTGTTTTTT. J is TRBJ2-2 and V is TRBV5-1; the match to TRBD1 covers 10 bases. The CDR3 has 17 residues. After removal of 2 bases from V and 6 bases from J, the junction contained 10 bases not matched to a gene. Germline V CDR1 and CDR2: SGHRS, YFSETQ.

This clonotype has just a few counts. The chain recombines TRBV4-3 with TRBJ2-2; TRBD1 aligns across 11 bases. Germline CDR1 LGHNA, CDR2 YSLEER. J lost 5 bases, V lost 2 bases, and 10 bases had no gene match. The CDR3 length is 18 residues. In nucleotides, the CDR3 is TGCGCCAGCAGCCAACCCCAGGGACAGGGGGTTCGGACCGGGGAGCTGTTTTTT. The encoded protein is CASSQPQGQGVRTGELFF.

This clonotype occurred many times. In DNA, the CDR3 is TGTGCCAGCAGCTGGACAGACCAAGAGACCCAGTACTTC. The encoded protein is CASSWTDQETQYF. V gene TRBV7-6 combines with J gene TRBJ2-5, with D possibly being TRBD1 (6 bases). This CDR3 has 13 amino acids. V dropped 4 bases and J dropped 0 bases, with 6 bases sitting between them. CDR1 and CDR2 (germline): SGHVS, FNYEAQ.

The V and J genes are TRBV20-1 and TRBJ2-3, with 7 bases that match TRBD2. V shed 6 bases, J shed 4 bases, and the junction held 13 bases outside the gene matches. The CDR3 is 15 residues long. CDR1 and CDR2 (germline): DFQATT, SNEGSKA (reference sequence). The DNA of the CDR3 is TGCAGTGCCAGCTTGCGGCGGGGAGGGGCAGATACGCAGTATTTT. Translated: CSASLRRGGADTQYF.

This chain joins TRBV7-9 and TRBJ1-1; no definite D call. This CDR3 has 14 amino acids. Looked up from germline, CDR1 is SEHNR and CDR2 is FQNEAQ (reference sequence). The V and J ends lost 2 bases and 4 bases respectively, with 11 bases between them. CDR3 sequence (DNA): TGTGCCAGCAGCTTAAAGGGTCGGGGCACTGAAGCTTTCTTT. It specifies CASSLKGRGTEAFF.

This clonotype was seen only a few times. The chain carries TRBV12-3 or TRBV12-4 and TRBJ1-3, with unresolved D. The CDR3 loop spans 16 amino acids. V was shortened by 6 bases and J by 2 bases, with 17 bases between the two germline ends. The CDR3 is CASRTQAQVAGNTIYF. The CDR3 DNA reads TGTGCCAGCAGGACCCAGGCGCAGGTCGCTGGAAACACCATATATTTT.

This clonotype was seen only a few times. V and J are TRBV28 and TRBJ2-4; 11 positions agree with TRBD2. In germline, CDR1 is MDHEN, CDR2 SYDVKM. The junction had 5 bases not matched to a gene; V was cut back by 3 bases and J by 7 bases. The CDR3 runs 15 residues. The DNA for the CDR3 is TGTGCCAGCAGTTTTAGCGGGAGGGGAGAGAACATTCAGTACTTC. Residues: CASSFSGRGENIQYF.

In this sample, this clonotype turned up a few times. The chain employs TRBV12-3 or TRBV12-4 and TRBJ2-3; 13 bases line up with TRBD2. The V gene end was trimmed by 7 bases and the J gene end by 2 bases; junction bases not matched to a gene: 9. The CDR3 extends over 17 amino acids. For the CDR3, the DNA is TGTGCCAGCACCCTGGGACTAGCGGGGAGGCCCACAGATACGCAGTATTTT. Protein product: CASTLGLAGRPTDTQYF.

The gene calls are TRBV5-1 and TRBJ2-7, with D perhaps matching TRBD1 (5 bases). This CDR3 has 16 amino acids. The V gene's germline CDR1 is SGHRS and CDR2 YFSETQ. Trimming removed 3 bases from V and 0 bases from J, with 16 bases in between. CDR3 in DNA: TGCGCCAGCAGCTCCCCGCAGGGCTCGGGCTCCTACGAGCAGTACTTC. Translating it yields CASSSPQGSGSYEQYF.